This T cell receptor beta chain emerged from a study of shared clonotypes between healthy human individuals. The study, taken as a whole, reports: In general, naive subsets displayed greater estimated richness than memory subsets did.

Only in-frame clones appear in the TCRdb table, and some are missing; sequencing was by immunoSEQ multiplex PCR. The sample comprises about 690,000 clones, about 90% of which are singletons, and 34% rests with the top ten. With respect to this clone: What it binds is not known.

This CDR3 has 14 amino acids. The V gene's germline CDR1 is LNHDA and CDR2 SQIVND (reference sequence). The ends lost 7 bases at V and 7 bases at J; junction bases unmatched: 6. The V call is TRBV19, the J call TRBJ2-7, with TRBD2 matching over 14 bases. Sequenced material: memory CD8+ T cells from PBMCs. Noted subset: CD45RO+ cells pooled with CCR7-negative TemRA cells. This receptor was identified in a man aged 18 to 30 in good health. Some clones in this sample may be carry-over from other donors' samples. CDR3 loop: CASTGLAGVAEQYF. CDR3 bases: TGTGCCAGTACGGGACTAGCGGGAGTGGCTGAGCAGTACTTC.